This T cell receptor beta chain came from a study of vaccination and CD4 T cells after COVID-19 (dated by TCRdb to 2022 to 2024). Describing the broader study: Convalescent patients had a positive SARS-CoV-2 result on nasal swab PCR, and of these patients, some ten had mild disease and one had severe disease. In the convalescent cohort there were six males and four females, among whom were two Hispanic individuals, seven Caucasians, two Asians and one multiracial person. Two doses of either the Pfizer-BioNTech BNT162b2 vaccine (n=8) or the Moderna mRNA-1273 vaccine (n=2) were administered to participants. Post-COVID blood samples were collected from convalescent patients a median of approximately 93 days after diagnosis, with a range of about 30 to 161 days. The time from the second vaccine dose to post-vaccine blood sampling had a median of roughly 72 days and ranged from about 14 to 250 days. For stimulating the cultures, overlapping spike peptide pools were used, derived from SARS-CoV-2 as well as from the common cold coronaviruses HCoV-NL63, HCoV-OC43 and HCoV-229E. As controls, cultures received a CEFX viral epitope pool (the positive control), an HIV-1 Nef peptide pool (the negative control), or no peptide at all. In roughly 11 COVID-19 convalescent patients and 4 infection-naive healthy vaccine recipients, the spike-specific CD4+ TCR repertoire before mRNA vaccination was compared with the repertoire after mRNA vaccination.

The label giving this sample's treatment or condition can be read as: roughly 10-day PBMC culture with coronavirus spike peptide pools or control peptides (ViraFEST assay). To expand antigen-specific T cells with peptide pools and then pick out the expanded clonotypes through TCR sequencing, the study relied on the ViraFEST assay. The convalescent patients' positive SARS-CoV-2 PCR tests fell between March and December 2020, which was before the Alpha, Beta and Delta variants emerged in the United States. Each well held two million PBMCs cultured with roughly 10 ug/ml peptide pools in IMDM containing around 5% human AB serum and roughly 9.3 IU/ml IL-2. Half of the culture medium was replaced with fresh IL-2-containing medium on days 3 and 7. After 10 days of culture, CD4+ T cells were isolated by negative selection using the EasySep CD4+ T cell isolation kit. Ficoll-Paque Plus gradient centrifugation was used to isolate PBMCs from whole blood, and the isolated PBMCs were then either used fresh or cryopreserved at -140C. Each culture condition was generally run in triplicate wells.

The study at large found these results: The median number of SARS-CoV-2-reactive clonotypes rose from around 21 after infection to roughly 38 after vaccination, but the change was not significant. Relatively few convalescent patients were included in the study, and early timepoints after natural infection were not analyzed. Of the vaccine-specific clones in convalescent patients, 304 of 307, or nearly all, reacted only to SARS-CoV-2 spike and did not cross-react with common cold coronaviruses. In convalescent patients, a median 86.3% of post-vaccine SARS-CoV-2-reactive clones were detected only after vaccination, suggesting vaccine-specific priming.

Library preparation used PCR. DNA from cultured CD4+ T cells underwent TCR sequencing with the Oncomine TCR Beta short-read assay at the Johns Hopkins FTIC core. The QIAamp micro DNA kit was used to extract genomic DNA from the cultured CD4+ T cells. Oncomine TCR Beta libraries from cultured CD4+ T cells were pooled using unique dual indexes and sequenced on an Illumina iSeq 100. The study's own analysis went as follows. Non-productive sequences were removed, and CDR3s that did not start with C, did not end with F or W, or were shorter than 7 amino acids were discarded. The MANAFEST web application was used to identify antigen-specific clonotypes by comparing peptide-stimulated wells against reference wells and other culture wells. An FDR below 0.05, an odds ratio above 5, and a productive frequency above 0.1% in at least two of three replicate wells were required for clones to be considered positive. A clonotype was classed as cross-reactive if the clonotype showed significant expansion both in SARS-CoV-2 spike wells and in at least one common cold coronavirus spike condition. Using R version 3.6.1, CDR3 homology was evaluated through Levenshtein distances (stringdist) along with unrooted phylogenetic trees (ape). TCRdb reanalyzed the raw reads on its own, using fastp at Q25 for trimming and MiXCR for clone calling, and kept in-frame beta chains. Every CDR3 protein is listed once, alongside the most common genes and DNA of its rows. TCRdb assigned the V and J calls; the authors' analysis was not used. Here the sample has roughly 17,000 distinct CDR3 sequences; approximately 40% occur a single time. The ten most abundant clones make up 9.5% to 15% of the sample.

Regarding this clonotype: The specificity of this receptor is unknown. Within one base of it there is no much larger clone, and no base qualities were kept.

Sequences were obtained from CD4+ T cells from blood, cultured in vitro. The origin of this receptor is a human donor who had recovered from COVID-19.

The CDR3 protein sequence reads: CASSFPGRSGTDTQYF. The nucleotide sequence reads TGTGCCAGCAGCTTCCCCGGGAGAAGTGGGACAGATACGCAGTATTTT. The sequence is built from TRBV7-9 and TRBJ2-3; TRBD2 might be the D gene, on 6 matching bases. The V and J ends are trimmed by 3 bases and 3 bases, leaving 16 bases between them. CDR1 and CDR2, looked up from the germline V gene (reference sequence), are SEHNR and FQNEAQ. The CDR3 holds 16 amino acids from the cysteine to the phenylalanine. Here the CDR3 DNA is all that survives: 48 bases in frame from base 1.